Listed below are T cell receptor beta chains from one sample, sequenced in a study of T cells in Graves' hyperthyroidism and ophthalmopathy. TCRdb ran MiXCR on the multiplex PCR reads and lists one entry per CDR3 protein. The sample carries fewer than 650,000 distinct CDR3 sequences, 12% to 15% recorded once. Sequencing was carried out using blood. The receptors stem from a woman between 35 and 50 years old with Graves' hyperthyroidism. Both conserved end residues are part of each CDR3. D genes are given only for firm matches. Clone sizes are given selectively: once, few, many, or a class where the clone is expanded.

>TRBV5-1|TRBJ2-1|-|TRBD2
CASSFGNAGLAGNNEQFF
TGCGCCAGCAGCTTCGGTAATGCGGGACTAGCGGGTAACAATGAGCAGTTCTTC
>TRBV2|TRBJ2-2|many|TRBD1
CASSGGQGGLGGELFF
TGTGCCAGCAGCGGGGGACAGGGAGGACTAGGCGGGGAGCTGTTTTTT
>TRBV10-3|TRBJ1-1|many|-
CAISGVPNTEAFF
TGTGCCATCAGTGGCGTACCGAACACTGAAGCTTTCTTT
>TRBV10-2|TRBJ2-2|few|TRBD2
CASSAIGRADGELFF
TGCGCCAGCAGTGCAATCGGGAGGGCCGACGGGGAGCTGTTTTTT
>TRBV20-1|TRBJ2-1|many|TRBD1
CSARDEGAWQGYYNEQFF
TGCAGTGCTAGAGATGAGGGGGCGTGGCAGGGTTATTACAATGAGCAGTTCTTC
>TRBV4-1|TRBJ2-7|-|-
CASSQDVFGGYEQYF
TGCGCCAGCAGCCAAGATGTGTTCGGGGGCTACGAGCAGTACTTC
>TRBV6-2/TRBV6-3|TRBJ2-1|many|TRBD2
CASSYGGTSSYNEQFF
TGTGCCAGCAGTTACGGGGGGACTAGCTCCTACAATGAGCAGTTCTTC
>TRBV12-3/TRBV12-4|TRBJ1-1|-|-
CASSKSNTEAFF
TGTGCCAGCAGTAAGTCGAACACTGAAGCTTTCTTT
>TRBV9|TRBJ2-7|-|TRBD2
CASSPGTSEYEQYF
TGTGCCAGCAGCCCCGGGACTAGCGAGTACGAGCAGTACTTC
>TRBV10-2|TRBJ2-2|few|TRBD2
CASRAGATGELFF
TGCGCCAGCAGAGCGGGAGCCACCGGGGAGCTGTTTTTT
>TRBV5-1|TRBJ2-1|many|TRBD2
CASSFTSGDNEQFF
TGCGCCAGCAGCTTCACTAGCGGGGACAATGAGCAGTTCTTC
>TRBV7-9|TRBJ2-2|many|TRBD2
CASSLVAGAENTGELFF
TGTGCCAGCAGCTTGGTCGCGGGAGCAGAGAACACCGGGGAGCTGTTTTTT
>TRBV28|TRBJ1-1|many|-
CASSSGGIMNTEAFF
TGTGCCAGCAGTTCGGGGGGCATAATGAACACTGAAGCTTTCTTT
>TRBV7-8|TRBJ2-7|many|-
CASSLAPQVAYEQYF
TGTGCCAGCAGCTTAGCGCCCCAGGTGGCCTACGAGCAGTACTTC
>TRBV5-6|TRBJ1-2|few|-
CASSFGVVYSRQRGYTF
TGTGCCAGCAGCTTTGGGGTGGTATACTCCCGGCAACGTGGCTACACCTTC
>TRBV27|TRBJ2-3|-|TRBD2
CASSFVAGALADTQYF
TGTGCCAGCAGCTTCGTAGCGGGAGCTCTTGCAGATACGCAGTATTTT
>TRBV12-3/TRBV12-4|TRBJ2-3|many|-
CASTPFHNTDTQYF
TGTGCCAGCACCCCTTTTCACAACACAGATACGCAGTATTTT
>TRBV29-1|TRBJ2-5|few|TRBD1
CSVSPQGETQYF
TGCAGCGTATCACCACAGGGGGAGACCCAGTACTTC
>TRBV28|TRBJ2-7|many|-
CASSPPPGRGSYEQYF
TGTGCCAGCAGTCCACCCCCCGGGCGGGGCTCCTACGAGCAGTACTTC
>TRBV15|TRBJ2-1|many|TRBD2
CATSRAQAGIEQFF
TGTGCCACCAGCAGAGCTCAAGCGGGAATTGAGCAGTTCTTC
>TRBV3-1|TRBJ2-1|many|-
CASSQALDSYNEQFF
TGTGCCAGCAGCCAGGCTCTAGACTCCTACAATGAGCAGTTCTTC
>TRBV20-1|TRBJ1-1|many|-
CSAKAGVDTEAFF
TGCAGTGCTAAGGCAGGGGTTGACACTGAAGCTTTCTTT
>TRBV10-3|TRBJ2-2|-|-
CAISDDDRTGELFF
TGTGCCATCAGTGATGATGACAGAACCGGGGAGCTGTTTTTT
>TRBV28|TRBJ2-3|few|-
CASSLDRFTDTQYF
TGTGCCAGCAGTTTAGACAGGTTCACAGATACGCAGTATTTT
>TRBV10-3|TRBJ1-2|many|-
CAITVVEAYGYTF
TGTGCCATCACCGTTGTCGAGGCGTATGGCTACACCTTC
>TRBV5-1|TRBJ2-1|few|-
CASSLEGREYNEQFF
TGCGCCAGCAGCTTGGAGGGCAGGGAGTACAATGAGCAGTTCTTC
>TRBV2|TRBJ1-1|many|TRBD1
CASSEDRGAFF
TGTGCCAGCAGCGAAGACAGGGGGGCTTTCTTT
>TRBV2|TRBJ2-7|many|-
CASSDGLQDQEQYF
TGTGCCAGCAGTGATGGGTTACAGGACCAGGAGCAGTACTTC
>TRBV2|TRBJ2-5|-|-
CASSITAIQTQYF
TGTGCCAGCAGCATTACAGCTATCCAGACCCAGTACTTC
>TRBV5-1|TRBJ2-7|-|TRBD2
CASSLDGTSGRFYEQYF
TGCGCCAGCAGCTTGGATGGTACTAGCGGGCGCTTCTACGAGCAGTACTTC
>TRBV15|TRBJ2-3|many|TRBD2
CATSSETSGSDTQYF
TGTGCCACCAGCTCGGAGACTAGCGGGAGTGACACGCAGTATTTT
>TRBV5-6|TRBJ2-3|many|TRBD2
CASSLELAGVDTQYF
TGTGCCAGCAGCTTGGAGCTAGCGGGAGTAGATACGCAGTATTTT
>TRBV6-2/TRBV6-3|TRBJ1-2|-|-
CASRANGGAFGYTF
TGTGCCAGCAGGGCCAATGGGGGCGCCTTTGGCTACACCTTC
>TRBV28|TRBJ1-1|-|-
CASISPGTTTLGTEAFF
TGTGCCAGCATCTCTCCCGGGACGACAACCCTCGGCACTGAAGCTTTCTTT
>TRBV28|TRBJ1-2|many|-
CASRPAVGGFYGYTF
TGTGCCAGCAGACCCGCCGTGGGGGGCTTCTATGGCTACACCTTC
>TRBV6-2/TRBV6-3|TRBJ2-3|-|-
CASSSRSDFPTDTQYF
TGTGCCAGCAGTAGTCGCAGCGACTTCCCCACAGATACGCAGTATTTT
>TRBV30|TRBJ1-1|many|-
CAWSVFAEAFF
TGTGCCTGGAGTGTGTTCGCTGAAGCTTTCTTT
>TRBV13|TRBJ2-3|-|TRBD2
CASSLPRLAGGPDTQYF
TGTGCCAGCAGCTTACCTCGGCTAGCGGGGGGGCCAGATACGCAGTATTTT
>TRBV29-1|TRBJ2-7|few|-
CSERSGTAGDEQYF
TGCAGCGAGAGGAGTGGGACGGCTGGGGACGAGCAGTACTTC
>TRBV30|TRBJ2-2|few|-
CAWSVAVFGSAGELFF
TGTGCCTGGAGTGTCGCTGTTTTTGGGTCCGCCGGGGAGCTGTTTTTT
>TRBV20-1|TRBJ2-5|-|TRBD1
CSAKGPTGSQETQYF
TGCAGTGCTAAGGGACCGACAGGGAGCCAAGAGACCCAGTACTTC